A selection of T cell receptor beta chains follows, all from one sample in a study of shared clonotypes between healthy human individuals. Produced via immunoSEQ multiplex PCR; TCRdb's table is partial and in-frame only. The repertoire holds 850,000 to 1,200,000 clones, with around 74% as singletons. Input material: memory CD4+ T cells sorted from blood. The origin of the receptors is a man aged 18 to 35 in good health. CDR3s include the opening cysteine and the closing phenylalanine or tryptophan. D genes are given only for firm matches. The size field is filled for only some rows; it gives once, few, many or a size class.

>TRBV6-5|few|TRBJ2-7|TRBD1
CASSYSGTGGYEQYF
TGTGCCAGCAGTTACTCGGGGACAGGGGGCTACGAGCAGTACTTC
>TRBV6-6|-|TRBJ1-1|TRBD1
CASRAGTDRTEAFF
TGTGCCAGCCGGGCCGGGACAGATAGAACTGAAGCTTTCTTT
>TRBV15|-|TRBJ2-3|TRBD2
CATQAGGMDTQYF
TGTGCCACCCAAGCGGGAGGTATGGATACGCAGTATTTT
>TRBV10-3|-|TRBJ1-2|-
CAINPVEGSAPNYGYTF
TGTGCCATCAACCCGGTGGAGGGTTCGGCCCCTAACTATGGCTACACCTTC
>TRBV6-5|-|TRBJ2-7|TRBD2
CASSFLLAGGIREQYF
TGTGCCAGCAGTTTCCTACTAGCGGGGGGGATCAGGGAGCAGTACTTC
>TRBV18|-|TRBJ2-4|TRBD1
CASSPPGQGGGLKYF
TGTGCCAGCTCACCACCGGGACAGGGGGGCGGATTGAAGTACTTC
>TRBV27|once|TRBJ1-1|-
CASYPISGEAFF
TGTGCCAGCTATCCGATTTCAGGGGAAGCTTTCTTT
>TRBV5-1|-|TRBJ1-1|-
CASSLEGVGGTEAFF
TGCGCCAGCAGCTTGGAAGGTGTTGGGGGAACTGAAGCTTTCTTT
>TRBV2|many|TRBJ2-3|-
CASTTTRRPSSTDTQYF
TGTGCCAGCACCACCACCCGGCGGCCCTCGAGCACAGATACGCAGTATTTT
>TRBV14|-|TRBJ1-6|-
CASSQDGNSPLHF
TGTGCCAGCAGCCAAGATGGGAATTCACCCCTCCACTTT
>TRBV27|-|TRBJ2-2|-
CASSLSGIVTGELFF
TGTGCCAGCAGTTTATCCGGGATCGTCACCGGGGAGCTGTTTTTT
>TRBV23-1|-|TRBJ2-7|-
CASSHPWGDSRYEQYF
TGCGCCAGCAGCCATCCTTGGGGGGACAGTCGCTACGAGCAGTACTTC
>TRBV2|-|TRBJ1-6|-
CASSPGQDNSPLHF
TGTGCCAGCAGTCCGGGACAAGATAATTCACCCCTCCACTTT
>TRBV19|once|TRBJ2-1|TRBD2
CASSIWRERTGEQFF
TGTGCCAGTAGTATCTGGCGGGAGAGGACCGGTGAGCAGTTCTTC
>TRBV5-6|few|TRBJ2-1|TRBD2
CASRTSGGMYEQFF
TGTGCCAGCAGGACTAGCGGGGGCATGTATGAGCAGTTCTTC
>TRBV7-2|-|TRBJ2-2|TRBD2
CASSTLAGGPAGELFF
TGTGCCAGCAGCACTTTAGCGGGAGGGCCTGCGGGGGAGCTGTTTTTT
>TRBV18|-|TRBJ2-7|-
CASSPRLRGEDSSTYEQYF
TGTGCCAGCTCACCACGGCTGCGGGGCGAGGATTCTTCTACCTACGAGCAGTACTTC
>TRBV10-3|-|TRBJ1-1|-
CAISAMGTEAFF
TGTGCCATCAGTGCAATGGGCACTGAAGCTTTCTTT
>TRBV18|few|TRBJ1-2|-
CASSPRVNTNYGYTF
TGTGCCAGCTCACCTCGGGTAAATACTAACTATGGCTACACCTTC
>TRBV5-1|-|TRBJ2-6|-
CASSRGGGRAGSGANVLTF
TGCGCCAGCAGTAGAGGAGGTGGCAGGGCTGGCTCTGGGGCCAACGTCCTGACTTTC
>TRBV30|-|TRBJ2-4|-
CAWSSETGNIQYF
TGTGCCTGGAGTTCCGAGACAGGCAACATTCAGTACTTC
>TRBV7-2|-|TRBJ1-1|-
CASSRTTVSIHTEAFF
TGTGCCAGCAGCCGAACTACAGTCTCAATACACACTGAAGCTTTCTTT
>TRBV15|-|TRBJ1-6|-
CATSTGFNNSPLHF
TGTGCCACCAGCACCGGGTTTAATAATTCACCCCTCCACTTT
>TRBV2|-|TRBJ2-7|-
CASRLGHPSYEQYF
TGTGCCAGCCGTTTAGGACACCCCTCCTACGAGCAGTACTTC
>TRBV2|few|TRBJ1-4|-
CASSGPSKEKLFF
TGTGCCAGCAGTGGCCCTTCCAAAGAAAAACTGTTTTTT
>TRBV29-1|-|TRBJ2-1|TRBD1
CSVAQSTGMGEQFF
TGCAGCGTTGCCCAGTCGACAGGGATGGGTGAGCAGTTCTTC
>TRBV5-6|-|TRBJ1-5|-
CASSFGFMGNQPQHF
TGTGCCAGCAGCTTTGGATTTATGGGCAATCAGCCCCAGCATTTT
>TRBV6-1|few|TRBJ1-2|-
CASKRVDYGYTF
TGTGCCAGCAAGAGGGTGGACTATGGCTACACCTTC
>TRBV5-1|-|TRBJ2-1|-
CASNPRGFGPPGNEQFF
TGCGCCAGCAACCCTAGGGGTTTCGGTCCGCCTGGGAATGAGCAGTTCTTC
>TRBV11-2|once|TRBJ2-7|-
CASSLGGTQANEQYF
TGTGCCAGCAGCCTGGGTGGCACCCAGGCTAACGAGCAGTACTTC
>TRBV7-9|many|TRBJ2-3|TRBD1
CASSRGQPRTDTQYF
TGTGCCAGCAGCCGGGGACAGCCCCGCACAGATACGCAGTATTTT
>TRBV9|few|TRBJ1-1|-
CASSPRLQAVNTEAFF
TGTGCCAGCAGCCCGAGACTCCAGGCTGTGAACACTGAAGCTTTCTTT
>TRBV6-5|-|TRBJ1-1|-
CASSYSTRNTEAFF
TGTGCCAGCAGTTACTCGACACGGAACACTGAAGCTTTCTTT
>TRBV2|once|TRBJ1-2|-
CASKRLSGGYTF
TGTGCCAGCAAGAGGTTGAGTGGTGGCTACACCTTC
>TRBV4-2|-|TRBJ2-3|-
CASSPSFFGTDTQYF
TGTGCCAGCAGCCCCTCGTTTTTCGGCACAGATACGCAGTATTTT
>TRBV30|-|TRBJ1-6|-
CAWSVSYNSPLHF
TGTGCCTGGAGTGTGAGTTATAATTCACCCCTCCACTTT
>TRBV6-1|-|TRBJ1-3|-
CASRTASGNTIYF
TGTGCCAGTAGGACAGCCTCTGGAAACACCATATATTTT
>TRBV19|-|TRBJ1-6|TRBD1
CASSLYGQGGYSPLHF
TGTGCCAGTAGTCTATATGGACAGGGTGGATATTCACCCCTCCACTTT
>TRBV5-1|-|TRBJ2-1|-
CASSRITESSYNEQFF
TGCGCCAGCAGCCGGATCACTGAGAGCTCCTACAATGAGCAGTTCTTC
>TRBV10-1|many|TRBJ2-7|-
CASSESGAYEQYF
TGCGCCAGCAGTGAGTCCGGGGCTTACGAGCAGTACTTC
>TRBV5-6|-|TRBJ2-5|TRBD1
CASSLASGGQETQYF
TGTGCCAGCAGCTTGGCGTCAGGGGGCCAAGAGACCCAGTACTTC
>TRBV7-9|-|TRBJ1-1|-
CASSLGQQNTEAFF
TGTGCCAGCAGCTTAGGACAGCAGAACACTGAAGCTTTCTTT
>TRBV6-5|-|TRBJ2-7|TRBD1
CASRGQGGEQYF
TGTGCCAGCAGGGGACAGGGGGGAGAGCAGTACTTC
>TRBV11-3|-|TRBJ2-7|-
CASSRAGQNYEQYF
TGTGCCAGCAGCCGGGCCGGACAGAACTACGAGCAGTACTTC
>TRBV7-9|few|TRBJ2-7|TRBD1
CASSSRDRVYEQYF
TGTGCCAGCAGCTCCCGGGACAGAGTCTACGAGCAGTACTTC
>TRBV10-3|once|TRBJ2-7|TRBD1
CAIRARTGGGEQYF
TGTGCCATCAGAGCTCGGACAGGGGGAGGCGAGCAGTACTTC